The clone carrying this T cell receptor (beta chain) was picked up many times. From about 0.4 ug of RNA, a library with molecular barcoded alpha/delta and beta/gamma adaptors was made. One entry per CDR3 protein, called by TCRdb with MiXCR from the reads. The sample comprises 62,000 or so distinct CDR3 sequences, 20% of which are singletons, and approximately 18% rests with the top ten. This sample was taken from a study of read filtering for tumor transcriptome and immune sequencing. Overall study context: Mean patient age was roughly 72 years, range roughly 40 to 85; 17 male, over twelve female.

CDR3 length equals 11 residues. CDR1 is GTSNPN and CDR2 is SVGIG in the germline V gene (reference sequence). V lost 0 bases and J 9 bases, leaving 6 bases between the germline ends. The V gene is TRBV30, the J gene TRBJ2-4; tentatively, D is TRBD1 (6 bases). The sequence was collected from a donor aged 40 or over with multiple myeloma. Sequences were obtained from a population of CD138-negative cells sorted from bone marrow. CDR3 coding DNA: TGTGCCTGGAGTGTACAGGGCATTCAGTACTTC. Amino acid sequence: CAWSVQGIQYF.